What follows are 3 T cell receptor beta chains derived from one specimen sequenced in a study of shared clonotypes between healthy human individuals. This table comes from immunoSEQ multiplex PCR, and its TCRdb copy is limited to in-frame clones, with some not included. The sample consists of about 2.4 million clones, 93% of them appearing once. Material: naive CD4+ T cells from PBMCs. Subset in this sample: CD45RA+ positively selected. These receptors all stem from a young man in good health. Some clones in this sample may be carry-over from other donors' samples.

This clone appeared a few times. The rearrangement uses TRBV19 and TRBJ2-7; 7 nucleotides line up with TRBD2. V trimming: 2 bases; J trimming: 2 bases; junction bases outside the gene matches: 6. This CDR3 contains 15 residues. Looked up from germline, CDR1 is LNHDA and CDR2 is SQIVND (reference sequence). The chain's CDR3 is CASSISGRGAYEQYF. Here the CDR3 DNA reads TGTGCCAGTAGTATAAGTGGGAGGGGTGCCTACGAGCAGTACTTC.

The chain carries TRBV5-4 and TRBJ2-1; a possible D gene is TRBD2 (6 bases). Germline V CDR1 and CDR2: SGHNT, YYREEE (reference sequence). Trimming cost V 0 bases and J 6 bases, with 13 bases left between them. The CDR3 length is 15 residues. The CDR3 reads CASSLEGLGRNEQFF. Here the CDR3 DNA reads TGTGCCAGCAGCTTGGAGGGACTGGGGCGCAATGAGCAGTTCTTC.

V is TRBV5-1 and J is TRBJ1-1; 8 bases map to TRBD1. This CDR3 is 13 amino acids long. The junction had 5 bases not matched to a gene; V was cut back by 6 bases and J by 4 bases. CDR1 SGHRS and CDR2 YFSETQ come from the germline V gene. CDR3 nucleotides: TGCGCCAGCATGGGACAGGTAGGCACTGAAGCTTTCTTT. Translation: CASMGQVGTEAFF.